This T cell receptor beta chain appears in the sequencing data of a study of T cell responses to AZD1222 COVID-19 vaccine. This clone was detected once. What it binds is not known. Profiled with immunoSEQ multiplex PCR; TCRdb holds only in-frame clones, not every one. The profile shows about 150,000 clones, about nine tenths of them singletons. Whole-study findings and limits: Donors were mostly white British, more females; clonal diversity possibly underestimated. Every sample of the repertoires postdated the peak T cell response.

CDR3 length equals 15 residues. CDR1 is SGHRS, CDR2 YFSETQ, per germline. The ends were cut back, 0 bases at V and 0 bases at J, with 10 bases in the middle. The sequence came from an adult in good health. This sequence joins TRBV5-1 and TRBJ2-7, with D uncertain. Specimen: peripheral blood, collected on day 0 of AZD1222 vaccination. CDR3 amino acids: CASSLVYGVSYEQYF. DNA of the CDR3: TGCGCCAGCAGCTTGGTTTACGGTGTCTCCTACGAGCAGTACTTC.